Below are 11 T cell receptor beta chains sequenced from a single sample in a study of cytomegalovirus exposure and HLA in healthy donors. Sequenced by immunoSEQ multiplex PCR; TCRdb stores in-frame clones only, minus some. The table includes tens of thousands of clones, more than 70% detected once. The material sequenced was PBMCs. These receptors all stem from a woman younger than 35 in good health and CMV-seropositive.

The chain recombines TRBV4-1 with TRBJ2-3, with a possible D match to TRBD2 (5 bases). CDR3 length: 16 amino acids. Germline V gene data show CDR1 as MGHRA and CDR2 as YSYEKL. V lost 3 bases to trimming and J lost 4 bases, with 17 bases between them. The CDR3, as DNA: TGCGCCAGCAGCCAGGTGGGTCTAGCCGGATCAGATACGCAGTATTTT. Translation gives CASSQVGLAGSDTQYF.

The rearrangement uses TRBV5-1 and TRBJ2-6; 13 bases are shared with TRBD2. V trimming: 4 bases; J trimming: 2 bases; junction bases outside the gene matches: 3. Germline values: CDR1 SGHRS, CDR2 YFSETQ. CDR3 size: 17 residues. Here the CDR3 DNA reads TGCGCCAGCAGCACCGGACTAGCGGGGGCTGGGGCCAACGTCCTGACTTTC. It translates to CASSTGLAGAGANVLTF.

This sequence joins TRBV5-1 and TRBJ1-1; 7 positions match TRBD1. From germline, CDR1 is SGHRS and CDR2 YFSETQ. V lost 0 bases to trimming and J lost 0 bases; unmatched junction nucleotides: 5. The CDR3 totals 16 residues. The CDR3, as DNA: TGCGCCAGCAGCTTGGGGACAGGAGTCATGAACACTGAAGCTTTCTTT. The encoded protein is CASSLGTGVMNTEAFF. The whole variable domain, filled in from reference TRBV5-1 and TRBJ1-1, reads KAGVTQTPRYLIKTRGQQVTLSCSPISGHRSVSWYQQTPGQGLQFLFEYFSETQRNKGNFPGRFSGRQFSNSRSEMNVSTLELGDSALYLCASSLGTGVMNTEAFFGQGTRLTVV.

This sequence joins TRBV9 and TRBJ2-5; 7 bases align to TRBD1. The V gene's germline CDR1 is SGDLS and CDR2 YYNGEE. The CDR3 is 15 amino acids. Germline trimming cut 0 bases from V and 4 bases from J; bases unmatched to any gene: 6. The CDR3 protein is CASSVEPQGPETQYF. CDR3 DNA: TGTGCCAGCAGCGTAGAGCCACAGGGGCCAGAGACCCAGTACTTC.

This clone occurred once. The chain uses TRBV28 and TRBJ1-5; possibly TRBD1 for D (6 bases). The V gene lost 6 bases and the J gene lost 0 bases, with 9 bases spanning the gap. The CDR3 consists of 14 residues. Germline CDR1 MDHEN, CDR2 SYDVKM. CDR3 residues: CASSLTGSNQPQHF. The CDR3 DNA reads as TGTGCCAGCAGCTTGACAGGTAGCAATCAGCCCCAGCATTTT.

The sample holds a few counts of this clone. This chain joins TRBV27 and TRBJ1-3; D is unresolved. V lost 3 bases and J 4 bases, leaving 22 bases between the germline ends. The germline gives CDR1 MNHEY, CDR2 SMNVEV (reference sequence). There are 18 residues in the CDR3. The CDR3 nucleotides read TGTGCCAGCAGTTTCCCAGGCAGTTACCACAGTTGGGGAAACACCATATATTTT. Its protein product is CASSFPGSYHSWGNTIYF.

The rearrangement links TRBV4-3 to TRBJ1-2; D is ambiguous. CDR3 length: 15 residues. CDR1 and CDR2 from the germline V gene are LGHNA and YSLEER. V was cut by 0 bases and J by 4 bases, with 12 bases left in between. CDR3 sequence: CASSQDAEQVYGYTF. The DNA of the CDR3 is TGCGCCAGCAGCCAAGACGCGGAGCAAGTCTATGGCTACACCTTC.

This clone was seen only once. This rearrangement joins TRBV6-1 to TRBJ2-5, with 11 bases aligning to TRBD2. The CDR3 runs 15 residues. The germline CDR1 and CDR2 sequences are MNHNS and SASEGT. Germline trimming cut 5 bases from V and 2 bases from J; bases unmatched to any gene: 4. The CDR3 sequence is CASSKLAGEQETQYF. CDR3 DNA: TGTGCCAGCAGTAAACTAGCGGGGGAGCAAGAGACCCAGTACTTC.

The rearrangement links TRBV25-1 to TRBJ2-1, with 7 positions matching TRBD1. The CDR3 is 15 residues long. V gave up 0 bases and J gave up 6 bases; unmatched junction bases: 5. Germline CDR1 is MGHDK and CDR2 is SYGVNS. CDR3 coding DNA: TGTGCCAGCAGTGAATATAAGACAGGGCGCAATGAGCAGTTCTTC. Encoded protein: CASSEYKTGRNEQFF.

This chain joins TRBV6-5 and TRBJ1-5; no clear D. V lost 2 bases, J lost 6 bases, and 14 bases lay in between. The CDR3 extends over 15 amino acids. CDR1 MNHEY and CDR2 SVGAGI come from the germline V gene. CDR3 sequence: CASSYRGGDGQPQHF. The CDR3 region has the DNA TGTGCCAGCAGTTACCGAGGTGGTGATGGTCAGCCCCAGCATTTT.

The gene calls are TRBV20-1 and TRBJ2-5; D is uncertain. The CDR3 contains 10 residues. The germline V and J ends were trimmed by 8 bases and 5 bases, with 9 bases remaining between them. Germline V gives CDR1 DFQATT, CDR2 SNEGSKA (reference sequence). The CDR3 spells CSLWRETQYF. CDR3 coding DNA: TGCAGTCTTTGGCGGGAGACCCAGTACTTC.